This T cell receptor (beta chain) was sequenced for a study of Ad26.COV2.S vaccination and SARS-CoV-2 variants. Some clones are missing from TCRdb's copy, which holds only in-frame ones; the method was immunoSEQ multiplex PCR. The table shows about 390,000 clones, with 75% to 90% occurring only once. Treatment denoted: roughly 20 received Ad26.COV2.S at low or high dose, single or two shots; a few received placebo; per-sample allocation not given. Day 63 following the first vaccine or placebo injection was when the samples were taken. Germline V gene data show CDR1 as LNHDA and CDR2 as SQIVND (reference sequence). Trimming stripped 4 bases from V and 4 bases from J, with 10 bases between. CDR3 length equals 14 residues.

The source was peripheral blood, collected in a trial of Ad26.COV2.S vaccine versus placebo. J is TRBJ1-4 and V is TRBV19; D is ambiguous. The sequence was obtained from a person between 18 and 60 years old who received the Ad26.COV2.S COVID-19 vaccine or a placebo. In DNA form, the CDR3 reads TGTGCCAGTAGTAACGAGGACGGTAATGAAAAACTGTTTTTT. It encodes CASSNEDGNEKLFF.